The 22 T cell receptor beta chains listed next were all sequenced from one sample in a study of post-analysis software for immune sequencing data. Sequencing libraries made from TCR beta cDNA carried unique molecular identifiers. In TCRdb, the PCR reads were re-called with MiXCR into one record per CDR3 protein. The sample yields around 770,000 distinct CDR3 sequences, around 45% seen once. Their antigen targets remain unknown. Findings and limits, study-wide: Roughly five TRBV segments, including TRBV5-6, TRBV5-1 and TRBV20-1, were more frequent in patients than controls.

Sequencing input: blood. The receptors come from a girl under 18 with multiple sclerosis.

The V call is TRBV27, the J call TRBJ2-4; D perhaps matches TRBD1 (6 bases). The J call may not be correct, given that the DNA end is closer to TRBJ2-5. The CDR3 has 16 amino acids. Germline values: CDR1 MNHEY, CDR2 SMNVEV (reference sequence). CDR3 sequence reads: CASSPRQARTQETQYF. Here the CDR3 DNA reads TGTGCCAGCAGTCCCCGACAGGCACGTACGCAAGAGACCCAGTACTTC.

The V call is TRBV7-2, the J call TRBJ2-5; 8 positions match TRBD2. The ends lost 5 bases at V and 5 bases at J; junction bases unmatched: 13. Germline CDR1 is SGHTA and CDR2 is FQGNSA. The CDR3 consists of 16 residues. CDR3 nucleotide sequence: TGTGCCAGCAGCCGCGAAGGCGGAAGCGGGAGCGAGACCCAGTACTTC. Translating it yields CASSREGGSGSETQYF.

V is TRBV28 and J is TRBJ2-1; 10 bases match TRBD2. The germline CDR1 and CDR2 sequences are MDHEN and SYDVKM. This CDR3 contains 15 residues. Losses at the gene ends were 7 bases for V and 6 bases for J; bases not matched to a gene: 9. The CDR3 DNA reads as TGTGCCAGCACCACGCTAGCGGGAGCCCGCAATGAGCAGTTCTTC. Residues: CASTTLAGARNEQFF.

The genes are TRBV6-6 and TRBJ2-1; maybe TRBD2 (5 bases). The CDR3 sequence is 15 residues long. Trimming took 2 bases from V and 4 from J, leaving 12 bases between them. Germline lookup yields CDR1 MNHNY and CDR2 SVGAGI (reference sequence). The CDR3 nucleotides read TGTGCCAGCAGTTACGCGTCTGGACTGTACAATGAGCAGTTCTTC. It translates to CASSYASGLYNEQFF.

V usage is TRBV6-5 and J usage is TRBJ2-1; TRBD1 might be the D (6 bases). The CDR3 length is 13 residues. The V gene lost 2 bases and the J gene lost 10 bases, with 12 bases spanning the gap. Per the germline V gene, CDR1 is MNHEY and CDR2 is SVGAGI. CDR3 amino acids: CASSYMGAGEQFF. CDR3 in DNA: TGTGCCAGCAGTTACATGGGGGCCGGGGAGCAGTTCTTC.

The chain is built from TRBV18 and TRBJ2-3; TRBD1 might be the D (6 bases). This CDR3 spans 15 amino acids. Germline CDR1 reads KGHSH; CDR2 reads LQKENI. V lost 8 bases, J lost 0 bases, and 15 bases lay in between. CDR3 sequence: CASQNPGTSTDTQYF. For the CDR3, the DNA is TGTGCCAGCCAAAACCCCGGGACAAGCACAGATACGCAGTATTTT.

The chain has TRBV18 and TRBJ2-1; 9 bases fit TRBD1. CDR3 length equals 17 residues. The V gene's germline CDR1 is KGHSH and CDR2 LQKENI. The trim removed 6 bases at V and 6 bases at J, leaving 15 bases unmatched. CDR3 in DNA: TGTGCCAGCTCCCCCATCCTAACAGGGGGCCCGGGCAATGAGCAGTTCTTC. This encodes CASSPILTGGPGNEQFF.

This clonotype showed up just a few times. The V and J genes are TRBV10-3 and TRBJ1-2, with D possibly matching TRBD1 (5 bases). V lost 11 bases and J lost 2, with 15 bases in between. The CDR3 length is 13 residues. Per the germline V gene, CDR1 is ENHRY and CDR2 is SYGVKD. CDR3 in DNA: TGTGCCGCATTCCAGGGTTCCAACTATGGCTACACCTTC. Translating it yields CAAFQGSNYGYTF.

This clonotype was recorded a few times. The rearrangement uses TRBV7-9 and TRBJ2-5; D is undetermined. V was clipped by 5 bases and J by 0 bases, with 10 bases between them. The CDR3 is made up of 14 amino acids. Germline V gene data show CDR1 as SEHNR and CDR2 as FQNEAQ (reference sequence). CDR3 in DNA: TGTGCCAGCAGCCCTGGGGAATACCAAGAGACCCAGTACTTC. Translation gives CASSPGEYQETQYF.

The chain has TRBV25-1 and TRBJ1-3, with 8 nucleotides matching TRBD1. The junction had 11 bases not matched to a gene; V was cut back by 3 bases and J by 7 bases. Germline CDR1 and CDR2: MGHDK and SYGVNS. CDR3 size: 16 residues. The CDR3 DNA reads as TGTGCCAGCAGTGACGGACAGGGATTCGCAGGGAACACCATATATTTT. Translated: CASSDGQGFAGNTIYF.

This clonotype came up a few times. V usage is TRBV27 and J usage is TRBJ2-1, with D possibly matching TRBD2 (5 bases). V gave up 3 bases and J gave up 3 bases, with 15 bases separating them. CDR3 length: 16 amino acids. The germline V gene has CDR1 MNHEY and CDR2 SMNVEV (reference sequence). CDR3 bases: TGTGCCAGCAGTTTGTCGTGGGAGATCATCTACAATGAGCAGTTCTTC. It yields the protein CASSLSWEIIYNEQFF.

This chain connects TRBV4-2 to TRBJ2-1; maybe TRBD1 (6 bases). CDR1 is LGHNA and CDR2 is YNFKEQ in the germline V gene. The ends were cut back, 1 base at V and 1 base at J, with 8 bases in the middle. The length of the CDR3 is 15 residues. The CDR3 spells CASSQGGLSYNEQFF. CDR3 nucleotides: TGTGCCAGCAGCCAAGGGGGGCTTTCCTACAATGAGCAGTTCTTC.

The CDR3: CASSLWGLKDTEAFF. The CDR3 DNA reads TGCGCCAGCAGCTTGTGGGGGCTCAAGGACACTGAAGCTTTCTTT. The rearrangement links TRBV5-1 to TRBJ1-1; D possibly corresponds to TRBD1 (6 bases). Trimming shortened V by 1 base and J by 3 bases, and 13 bases separated the two germline ends. CDR1 is SGHRS, CDR2 YFSETQ, per germline. The CDR3 extends over 15 amino acids.

There are many counts of this clonotype. This chain uses TRBV4-2 with TRBJ1-4; 7 nucleotides match TRBD1. V lost 0 bases to trimming and J lost 10 bases; unmatched junction nucleotides: 11. The CDR3 loop spans 16 amino acids. Germline V lookup: CDR1 LGHNA, CDR2 YNFKEQ. DNA of the CDR3: TGTGCCAGCAGCCAAGAACAGGGGTGGGCTCTGCGAAAACTGTTTTTT. Amino acid sequence: CASSQEQGWALRKLFF.

This clonotype was detected once. This chain connects TRBV10-3 to TRBJ2-1, with a weak D call TRBD1 (6 bases). The CDR3 extends over 13 amino acids. The germline CDR1 and CDR2 sequences are ENHRY and SYGVKD. With 10 bases removed from V and 4 bases from J, the gap between germline ends came to 14 bases. The CDR3 is CATGTRGYNEQFF. The DNA for the CDR3 is TGTGCCACCGGGACAAGGGGTTACAATGAGCAGTTCTTC.

The V gene is TRBV24-1, the J gene TRBJ2-3; D gene ambiguous. V dropped 6 bases and J dropped 0 bases, with 6 bases sitting between them. The CDR3 consists of 13 residues. Germline values: CDR1 KGHDR, CDR2 SFDVKD. For the CDR3, the DNA is TGTGCCACCAGTCCACCTAGCACAGATACGCAGTATTTT. This gives the protein CATSPPSTDTQYF.

This clonotype was seen once. The chain is built from TRBV13 and TRBJ2-3, with a tentative D call TRBD1 (5 bases). Per germline, CDR1 PRHDT and CDR2 FYEKMQ (reference sequence). The CDR3 has 16 amino acids. The germline V and J ends were trimmed by 0 bases and 0 bases, with 10 bases remaining between them. The CDR3 sequence is CASSLGEGASTDTQYF. DNA of the CDR3: TGTGCCAGCAGCTTAGGGGAAGGGGCCAGCACAGATACGCAGTATTTT.

This clonotype was counted a few times. This may be a read error: a much more frequent sequence differs by one nucleotide. The chain's CDR3 is CASSLVPAYEQYF. Here the CDR3 DNA reads TGTGCCAGCAGCTTAGTCCCCGCCTACGAGCAGTACTTC. This chain links TRBV7-9 with TRBJ2-7; no clear D gene. The CDR3 length is 13 residues. CDR1 is SEHNR, CDR2 FQNEAQ, per germline (reference sequence). V lost 1 base and J lost 2, with 6 bases in between.

The chain has TRBV29-1 and TRBJ2-5, with TRBD2 matching over 9 bases. The V segment lost 6 bases and the J segment 6 bases; nucleotides outside the gene matches: 8. Germline values: CDR1 SQVTM, CDR2 ANQGSEA. The CDR3 extends over 13 amino acids. The CDR3 sequence: CSVGTSTVKTQYF. CDR3 nucleotides: TGCAGCGTAGGGACTAGCACAGTGAAGACCCAGTACTTC.

The chain has TRBV7-8 and TRBJ2-5; TRBD2 might be the D (5 bases). Germline loops: CDR1 SGHVS, CDR2 FQNEAQ. The V end was cut by 5 bases, the J end by 5 bases, with 12 bases between. This CDR3 region has 13 residues. CDR3 amino acids: CASSVEGLETQYF. DNA for the CDR3: TGTGCCAGCAGCGTCGAGGGTTTGGAGACCCAGTACTTC.

This clonotype was counted a few times. This sequence joins TRBV20-1 and TRBJ2-7; 7 nucleotides line up with TRBD1. Trimming took 6 bases from V and 1 from J; bases not matched to a gene: 3. This CDR3 comprises 12 residues. CDR1 DFQATT and CDR2 SNEGSKA come from the germline V gene (reference sequence). As DNA, the CDR3 is TGCAGTGCAGAACAGGGGTCCTACGAGCAGTACTTC. Its translation is CSAEQGSYEQYF.

The chain couples TRBV7-2 to TRBJ2-7; 12 positions agree with TRBD2. Unmatched junction bases numbered 7, after V lost 5 bases and J lost 2 bases. In germline, CDR1 is SGHTA, CDR2 FQGNSA. The CDR3 has 16 residues. The CDR3 DNA reads as TGTGCCAGCAGCCTAGTCACTAGCGGGGGGCCCTACGAGCAGTACTTC. It codes for CASSLVTSGGPYEQYF.